One and the same sample provided the 9 T cell receptor beta chains below, sequenced in a study of breast tumors, draining lymph nodes, adjacent tissues (dated by TCRdb to about 2016). The axillary draining lymph nodes of breast cancer patients were the source of the lymph node samples. Library prep was done by multiplex PCR. Sequencing instrument: Illumina HiSeq 2000. In-frame beta chains were kept once TCRdb had trimmed the public reads at Q25 with fastp and called clones with MiXCR. Rows matching on CDR3 protein sequence are summarized as one entry with the most common DNA and genes. This sample is represented by about 270,000 distinct CDR3 sequences; over 25% of them were singletons. The top ten hold about 1.2% of the sample. Input material: axillary lymph node tissue. These receptors originate from a female donor with breast cancer. Some clones in this sample may be carry-over from other donors' samples.

As concerns this clonotype: A much larger clone differs from this one at a single base, so this may be a read error. Lacking the conserved final phenylalanine or tryptophan, this CDR3 likely reflects a read error. The chain couples TRBV6-6 to TRBJ1-5; the D gene is possibly TRBD1 (6 bases). The CDR3 covers 17 residues. Germline loops: CDR1 MNHNY, CDR2 SVGAGI (reference sequence). V was cut by 0 bases and J by 0 bases, with 12 bases left in between. The CDR3 region has the DNA TGTGCCAGCAGTTACTCGGGACACCACTATAGCAATCAGCCCCAGCATCTT. This sequence encodes CASSYSGHHYSNQPQHL.

There are many counts of this clonotype. V usage is TRBV25-1 and J usage is TRBJ2-5; no clear D. Germline-derived CDR1 and CDR2 are MGHDK and SYGVNS. The CDR3 covers 15 residues. V lost 5 bases and J 4 bases, leaving 17 bases between the germline ends. In DNA, the CDR3 is TGTGCCAGCAGTAACTATGTAGGCGTCATAGAGACCCAGTACTTC. It is translated as CASSNYVGVIETQYF.

V usage is TRBV3-1 and J usage is TRBJ2-5; TRBD1 agrees at 7 bases. V shed 1 base and J 10 bases; nucleotides not matched to a gene: 9. CDR3 length: 14 residues. CDR1 is LGHDT, CDR2 YNNKEL, per germline (reference sequence). DNA for the CDR3: TGTGCCAGCAGCCAAGTAGAGGGGGCAATCGACCAGTACTTC. Translated, it gives CASSQVEGAIDQYF.

CDR3 nucleotide sequence: TGTGCCAGTAGTACCCTGACAGGGGCAAGCAATCAGCCCCAGTACTTC. Translation: CASSTLTGASNQPQYF. This sequence joins TRBV19 and TRBJ2-5, with 8 nucleotides matching TRBD1. CDR1 and CDR2 from the germline V gene are LNHDA and SQIVND (reference sequence). Trimming at V came to 4 bases and at J to 9 bases, leaving 16 bases not matched to a gene. The CDR3 is 16 amino acids.

Ten or more counts support this clonotype. This sequence joins TRBV19 and TRBJ2-7; 8 nucleotides line up with TRBD2. The CDR3 totals 14 residues. Per germline, CDR1 LNHDA and CDR2 SQIVND (reference sequence). The V gene end was trimmed by 3 bases and the J gene end by 1 base; junction bases not matched to a gene: 2. Written as DNA, the CDR3 is TGTGCCAGTAGTATGAGCGGGAGTTCCTACGAGCAGTACTTC. This codes for CASSMSGSSYEQYF.

A word on this clonotype: Possible read error: a much larger clone is one base away. The chain links TRBV6-1 to TRBJ1-5, with TRBD1 identical over 8 bases. Germline-derived CDR1 and CDR2 are MNHNS and SASEGT. The J segment lost 4 bases and the V segment lost 8 bases, leaving 7 bases of the junction unmatched. The CDR3 is made up of 14 amino acids. CDR3 in amino acids: CASQPGQENQPQHF. As DNA, the CDR3 is TGTGCCAGCCAACCGGGACAGGAGAATCAGCCCCAGCATTTT.

The rearrangement uses TRBV25-1 and TRBJ2-3; D ambiguous. Looked up from germline, CDR1 is MGHDK and CDR2 is SYGVNS. The V end lost 1 base, the J end lost 0 bases, and 5 bases lay between the germline ends. The CDR3 loop spans 14 amino acids. The CDR3 is CASSEFGSTDTQYF. The CDR3 DNA reads TGTGCCAGCAGTGAATTCGGGAGCACAGATACGCAGTATTTT.

This clonotype has only a few counts. This sequence may be a read error, since a much larger clone differs from it by one base. CDR3: CASSAQLTNDEQSF. CDR3 nucleotide sequence: TGTGCCAGCAGCGCCCAACTGACGAATGACGAGCAGTCCTTC. V and J are TRBV9 and TRBJ2-7; no firm D call. From germline, CDR1 is SGDLS and CDR2 YYNGEE. CDR3 size: 14 residues.

This clonotype was detected ten times or more. The chain employs TRBV20-1 and TRBJ1-5, with a tentative D call TRBD1 (5 bases). The CDR3 is made up of 15 amino acids. Germline V gene sequence: CDR1 DFQATT, CDR2 SNEGSKA (reference sequence). V lost 5 bases, J lost 0 bases, and 14 bases lay in between. CDR3 in DNA: TGCAGTGCTGTGGGCAGGGTCTATAGCAATCAGCCCCAGCATTTT. Translation gives CSAVGRVYSNQPQHF.